A selection of T cell receptor beta chains follows, all from one sample in a study of blood T cells in healthy people across ages. TCRdb reanalysed the 5' RACE reads using MiXCR and keeps one entry per CDR3 protein. Of more than 700,000 distinct CDR3 sequences in the sample, about 53% are singletons; the top ten hold roughly 40%. Sequences were obtained from blood. These TCRs come from a man older than 75 in good health. CDR3s include the opening cysteine and the closing phenylalanine or tryptophan. Each record gives: clone size, CDR3 length, V gene, CDR3 protein. A clone size is listed for some rows: how often the clone was seen (once, few, many), or a class if it is expanded.

. | 16 | TRBV27 | CASRGTGSSYNSPLHF
. | 13 | TRBV21-1 | CASSRRLFDEQFF
. | 15 | TRBV7-8 | CASSIGTAPRETQYF
once | 15 | TRBV5-1 | CASSGQGEIKNIQYF
. | 16 | TRBV24-1 | CATSDSPGQGGETQYF
few | 12 | TRBV29-1 | CSVRQGPGEQYF
. | 15 | TRBV15 | CATSGGLHGSSEQFF
few | 15 | TRBV18 | CASSGLAGSYNEQFF
. | 16 | TRBV4-1 | CASSQATSALGNEQYF
. | 16 | TRBV29-1 | CSVELPHRGTNEKLFF
. | 15 | TRBV27 | CASSTGTSGRNEQYF
. | 18 | TRBV28 | CARNVPRGPEGGYNEQFF
. | 18 | TRBV12-3/TRBV12-4 | CASSFDFREEGSKEEQYF
. | 16 | TRBV7-3 | CASSLGGRAAFETQYF
. | 17 | TRBV6-2/TRBV6-3 | CASSLSGTGASNYGYTF
. | 14 | TRBV18 | CASSITDGNYGYTF
many | 14 | TRBV28 | CASRTGTGGATQYF
. | 14 | TRBV6-1 | CATSQGGTWETQYF
few | 15 | TRBV28 | CASSSSPAAKNIQYF
. | 15 | TRBV6-5 | CASSYTGSFSYEQYF
few | 15 | TRBV7-2 | CASSGRGSGFLKQYF
. | 13 | TRBV7-2 | CASSLAAAKTQYF
. | 13 | TRBV15 | CATARDGANVLTF
. | 17 | TRBV7-9 | CASSLGTSGRAYNEQFF
. | 16 | TRBV5-1 | CASSSGPDGANYGYTF
. | 15 | TRBV6-5 | CAGSYRGIGGSEQYF
. | 12 | TRBV7-9 | CASNAWAGEQFF
. | 15 | TRBV6-1 | CASSAPTGYSYEQYF
. | 17 | TRBV28 | CASSFGLGRAKDNEQFF
. | 14 | TRBV13 | CASSQGALRRYAYF
. | 16 | TRBV5-6 | CASSLAIWGDTYEQYF
few | 13 | TRBV29-1 | CSVDRPGADTQYF
many | 15 | TRBV6-6 | CASSYELLRDYGYTF
many | 14 | TRBV5-5 | CASSLGAGERYAYF
. | 14 | TRBV7-2 | CASSLAVGLETQYF
. | 16 | TRBV2 | CARSDPDGSSYNEQFF
. | 15 | TRBV7-9 | CASSPTTGCDYGYTF
once | 14 | TRBV9 | CASRADRANYGYTF
. | 14 | TRBV12-3/TRBV12-4 | CASSFQGNSYEQYF
. | 16 | TRBV6-6 | CASRSPPVREIDEQYF
once | 14 | TRBV11-3 | CASSLAGTDMTQYF
few | 15 | TRBV3-1 | CASSQGPSGRDEQYF
. | 14 | TRBV20-1 | CSAREGAVNEKLFF
few | 15 | TRBV4-1 | CASSPQGAVGYDYTF
many | 14 | TRBV10-2 | CASSDVTLRETQYF
. | 13 | TRBV24-1 | CATEGTGGSEQYF
. | 17 | TRBV4-2 | CASSQDGDLYSNQPQHF
. | 13 | TRBV18 | CASSPYVEETQYF
. | 15 | TRBV6-5 | CASSPQGARWYGYTF
. | 12 | TRBV5-1 | CASSINFGELFF
. | 14 | TRBV7-2 | CASGLQLMYTEAFF
. | 12 | TRBV20-1 | CSARGTDEKLFF
. | 15 | TRBV24-1 | CATSDTRSGANILTF
few | 13 | TRBV20-1 | CSARTNPRETQFF
few | 14 | TRBV3-1 | CASSQARGSYEQYF
. | 16 | TRBV29-1 | CSVLGLANSGTDTQYF
. | 16 | TRBV7-6 | CASSRDRSGGTYEQYF
few | 14 | TRBV5-1 | CASSSDGTSYEQYF
. | 18 | TRBV7-6 | CASSLVSRTGANTGELFF
. | 15 | TRBV10-3 | CAISDRAAITDTQYF